This T cell receptor (beta chain) was sequenced during a study of OX40 agonist ivuxolimab in advanced cancers. About the study: Administration of intravenous ivuxolimab to patients occurred every 2 weeks at 0.01 to 10 mg/kg. Every patient in dose escalation had hepatocellular carcinoma, melanoma, renal cell or head and neck cancer. Prior anti-PD-1, anti-PD-L1 or anti-CTLA-4 therapy was allowed; less than 45% had some. Study-wide points: There were, on average, more expanded clones in CD8+ T cells than in CD4+.

Concerning this clone itself: Its antigen remains unknown.

The protocol was immunoSEQ multiplex PCR, while the TCRdb copy is restricted to in-frame clones and leaves out a portion. The profile shows roughly 81,000 clones, nearly 95% of them singletons. V dropped 3 bases and J dropped 0 bases, with 6 bases sitting between them. The CDR3 is made up of 13 amino acids. CDR1 SNHLY and CDR2 FYNNEI come from the germline V gene. This receptor was obtained from an adult with an advanced solid tumor such as melanoma, head and neck, liver or kidney cancer. The sequences come from CD4+ or CD8+ T cells sorted from blood, collected in a trial of the OX40 agonist ivuxolimab. V usage is TRBV2 and J usage is TRBJ2-7; no reliable D call. The CDR3 DNA reads TGTGCCAGCAGTGATATGGTCTCCTACGAGCAGTACTTC. As protein: CASSDMVSYEQYF.